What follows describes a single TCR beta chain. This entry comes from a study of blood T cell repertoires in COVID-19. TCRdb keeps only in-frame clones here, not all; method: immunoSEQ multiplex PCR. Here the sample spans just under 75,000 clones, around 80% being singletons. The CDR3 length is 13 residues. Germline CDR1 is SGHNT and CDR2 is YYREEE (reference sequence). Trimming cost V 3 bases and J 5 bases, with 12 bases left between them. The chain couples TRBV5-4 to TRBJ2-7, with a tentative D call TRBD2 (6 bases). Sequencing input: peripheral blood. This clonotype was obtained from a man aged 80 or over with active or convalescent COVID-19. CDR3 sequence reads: CASSSPGGHEQYF. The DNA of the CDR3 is TGTGCCAGCAGCTCCCCCGGGGGACACGAGCAGTACTTC.